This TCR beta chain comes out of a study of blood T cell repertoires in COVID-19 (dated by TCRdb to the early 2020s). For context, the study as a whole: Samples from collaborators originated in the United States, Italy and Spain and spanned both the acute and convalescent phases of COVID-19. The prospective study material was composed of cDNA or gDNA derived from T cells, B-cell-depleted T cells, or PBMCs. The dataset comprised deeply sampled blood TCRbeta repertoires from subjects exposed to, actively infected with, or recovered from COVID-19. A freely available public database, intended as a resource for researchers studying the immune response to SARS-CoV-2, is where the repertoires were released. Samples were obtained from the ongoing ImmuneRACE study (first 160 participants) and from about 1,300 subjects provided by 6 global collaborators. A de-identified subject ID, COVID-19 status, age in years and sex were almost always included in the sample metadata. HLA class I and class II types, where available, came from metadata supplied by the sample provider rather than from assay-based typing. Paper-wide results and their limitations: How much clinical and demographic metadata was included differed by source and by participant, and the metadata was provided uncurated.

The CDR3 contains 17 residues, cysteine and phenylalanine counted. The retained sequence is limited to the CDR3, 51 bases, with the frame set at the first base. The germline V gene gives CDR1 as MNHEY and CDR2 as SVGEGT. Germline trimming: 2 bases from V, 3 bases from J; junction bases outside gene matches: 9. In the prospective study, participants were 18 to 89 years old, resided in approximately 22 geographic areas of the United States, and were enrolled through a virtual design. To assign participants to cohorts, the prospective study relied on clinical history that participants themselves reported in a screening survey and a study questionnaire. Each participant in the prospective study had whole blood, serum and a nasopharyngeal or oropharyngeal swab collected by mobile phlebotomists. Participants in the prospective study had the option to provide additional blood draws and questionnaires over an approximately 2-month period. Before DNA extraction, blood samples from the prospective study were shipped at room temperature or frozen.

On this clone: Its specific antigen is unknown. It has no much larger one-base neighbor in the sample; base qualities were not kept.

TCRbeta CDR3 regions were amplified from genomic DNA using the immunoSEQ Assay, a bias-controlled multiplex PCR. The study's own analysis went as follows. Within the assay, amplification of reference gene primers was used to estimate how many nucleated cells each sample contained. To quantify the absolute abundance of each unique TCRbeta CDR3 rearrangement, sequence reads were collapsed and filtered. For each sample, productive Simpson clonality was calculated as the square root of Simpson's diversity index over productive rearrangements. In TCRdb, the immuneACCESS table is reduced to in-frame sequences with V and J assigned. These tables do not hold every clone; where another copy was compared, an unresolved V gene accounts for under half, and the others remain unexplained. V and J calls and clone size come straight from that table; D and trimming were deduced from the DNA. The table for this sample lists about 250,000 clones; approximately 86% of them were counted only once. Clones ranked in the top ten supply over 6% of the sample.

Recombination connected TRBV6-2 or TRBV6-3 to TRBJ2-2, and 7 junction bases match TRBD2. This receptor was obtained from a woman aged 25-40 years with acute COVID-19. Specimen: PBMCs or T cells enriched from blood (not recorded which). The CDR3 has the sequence CASSYVSGEGYTGELFF. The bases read TGTGCCAGCAGTTACGTCAGCGGGGAGGGATACACCGGGGAGCTGTTTTTT.